Presented here are 31 T cell receptor beta chains from one specimen sequenced in a study of blood T cell repertoires in COVID-19. The assay was immunoSEQ multiplex PCR, and TCRdb's table has in-frame clones only and misses some. The table includes some 150,000 clones, 82% detected once. Sequencing was done on a sample of peripheral blood. Receptors were obtained from a woman in her seventies with acute or convalescent COVID-19.

The J gene is TRBJ1-6, the V gene TRBV15, with 8 bases that match TRBD1. This CDR3 has 13 amino acids. Germline V lookup: CDR1 LNHNV, CDR2 YYDKDF (reference sequence). With 4 bases clipped from V and 9 bases from J, the junction kept 2 bases outside the gene matches. Written as DNA, the CDR3 is TGTGCCACCAGCACAGGGGGCACTTCACCCCTCCACTTT. It is translated as CATSTGGTSPLHF.

The V call is TRBV19, the J call TRBJ2-7; weak D call: TRBD1 (5 bases). The CDR3 is made up of 16 amino acids. Germline V gene data show CDR1 as LNHDA and CDR2 as SQIVND (reference sequence). The V gene lost 0 bases and the J gene lost 4 bases, with 16 bases spanning the gap. CDR3 sequence reads: CASSIDRQQGFYEQYF. Here the CDR3 DNA reads TGTGCCAGTAGTATAGATAGACAGCAAGGGTTTTACGAGCAGTACTTC. The entire variable domain, with the rest obtained from reference TRBV19 and TRBJ2-7, is as follows: DGGITQSPKYLFRKEGQNVTLSCEQNLNHDAMYWYRQDPGQGLRLIYYSQIVNDFQKGDIAEGYSVSREKKESFPLTVTSAQKNPTAFYLCASSIDRQQGFYEQYFGPGTRLTVT.

The chain recombines TRBV9 with TRBJ2-1; the match to TRBD2 covers 14 bases. This CDR3 is built from 17 residues. Per the germline V gene, CDR1 is SGDLS and CDR2 is YYNGEE. V lost 4 bases to trimming and J lost 5 bases; unmatched junction nucleotides: 8. Written as DNA, the CDR3 is TGTGCCAGCAGCTCGGGACTAGCGGGGGTACTCGACAATGAGCAGTTCTTC. Amino acids: CASSSGLAGVLDNEQFF.

About this clone: The same CDR3 is also encoded by other DNA sequences in this sample. This sequence joins TRBV30 and TRBJ1-1; no definite D call. V was clipped by 3 bases and J by 1 base, with 9 bases between them. The CDR3 runs to 13 residues. Germline loops: CDR1 GTSNPN, CDR2 SVGIG (reference sequence). The CDR3 sequence: CAWRGTANTEAFF. The CDR3 coding sequence is TGTGCCTGGAGAGGTACAGCGAACACTGAAGCTTTCTTT.

The chain couples TRBV3-1 (or the pseudogene TRBV3-2) to TRBJ2-7; TRBD2 matches 8 bases. There are 14 residues in the CDR3. Germline V gene lookup returns CDR1 LGHDT and CDR2 YNNKEL (reference sequence). The J segment lost 5 bases and the V segment lost 4 bases, leaving 7 bases of the junction unmatched. Written as DNA, the CDR3 is TGTGCCAGCAGCCTGAGCGGGGGTGTCGACGAGCAGTACTTC. Residues: CASSLSGGVDEQYF.

The chain couples TRBV7-8 to TRBJ2-1, with 8 bases that match TRBD2. The J segment lost 8 bases and the V segment lost 5 bases, leaving 11 bases of the junction unmatched. The V gene's germline CDR1 is SGHVS and CDR2 FQNEAQ. This CDR3 is built from 15 residues. In DNA form, the CDR3 reads TGTGCCAGCAGCCCCGCGGGGGGCTGGGGTTATGAGCAGTTCTTC. It codes for CASSPAGGWGYEQFF.

CDR3 loop: CASSIRDSNEKLFF. The CDR3 DNA is TGTGCCAGTAGTATCCGGGACAGTAATGAAAAACTGTTTTTT. This chain joins TRBV19 and TRBJ1-4, with 7 bases fitting TRBD1. V dropped 3 bases and J dropped 4; count of bases not matched to a gene: 2. The germline V gene encodes CDR1 LNHDA and CDR2 SQIVND (reference sequence). This CDR3 has 14 amino acids.

V is TRBV11-3 and J is TRBJ2-3, with 9 bases lining up with TRBD2. V lost 5 bases, J lost 0 bases, and 3 bases stayed unmatched. Germline loops: CDR1 SGHNT, CDR2 YENEEA. This CDR3 has 15 amino acids. The CDR3 region has the DNA TGTGCCAGCAGCCCTAGCGGGATGAGCACAGATACGCAGTATTTT. Its translation is CASSPSGMSTDTQYF.

The rearrangement links TRBV11-2 to TRBJ1-6; the D gene is possibly TRBD1 (6 bases). The ends were cut back, 0 bases at V and 10 bases at J, with 13 bases in the middle. The CDR3 length is 15 residues. Germline CDR1 SGHAT, CDR2 FQNNGV. The CDR3, as DNA: TGTGCCAGCAGCTTAGATCGGACAGCCCCATCACCCCTCCACTTT. Translation: CASSLDRTAPSPLHF.

The chain joins TRBV4-3 to TRBJ2-5, with 8 bases aligning to TRBD2. V was clipped by 3 bases and J by 4 bases; unmatched bases: 7. The germline V gene has CDR1 LGHNA and CDR2 YSLEER. This CDR3 has 15 residues. The CDR3 protein is CASSHLQRGRETQYF. In DNA form, the CDR3 reads TGCGCCAGCAGCCATCTCCAGCGGGGGCGAGAGACCCAGTACTTC.

The V and J genes are TRBV5-4 and TRBJ1-2; D unresolved. V was pared by 0 bases and J by 7 bases, with 10 bases between. CDR1 and CDR2 from the germline V gene are SGHNT and YYREEE (reference sequence). The CDR3 spans 13 residues. The CDR3 reads CASSLVGTPGYTF. The CDR3 DNA reads TGTGCCAGCAGCTTGGTGGGCACCCCTGGCTACACCTTC.

This clone was counted a single time. The chain is built from TRBV4-1 and TRBJ1-3; 7 bases are a match to TRBD1. The CDR3 totals 15 residues. Germline V gene sequence: CDR1 MGHRA, CDR2 YSYEKL. Germline trimming cut 0 bases from V and 4 bases from J; bases unmatched to any gene: 3. The CDR3 loop reads CASSQDGTAGNTIYF. CDR3 DNA: TGCGCCAGCAGCCAAGATGGGACAGCCGGAAACACCATATATTTT.

The chain recombines TRBV7-2 with TRBJ1-4; the D is unclear. Trimming took off 1 base at V and 3 bases at J, with 9 bases between the two ends. The germline V gene has CDR1 SGHTA and CDR2 FQGNSA. The CDR3 consists of 15 residues. In DNA, the CDR3 is TGTGCCAGCAGCTTAGTGAACAGCCCTAATGAAAAACTGTTTTTT. It translates to CASSLVNSPNEKLFF.

The chain couples TRBV9 to TRBJ2-2; TRBD1 agrees at 8 bases. CDR1 and CDR2 (germline): SGDLS, YYNGEE. This CDR3 spans 16 amino acids. Trimming at V came to 4 bases and at J to 0 bases, leaving 5 bases not matched to a gene. The DNA for the CDR3 is TGTGCCAGCAGCAAAACAGGGGGGTCGAACACCGGGGAGCTGTTTTTT. This gives the protein CASSKTGGSNTGELFF.

The table lists this clone with a few counts. The chain has TRBV6-6 and TRBJ1-5, with TRBD1 as a possible D gene (6 bases). The V gene lost 2 bases and the J gene lost 6 bases, with 11 bases spanning the gap. The CDR3 consists of 14 residues. Germline V gene lookup returns CDR1 MNHNY and CDR2 SVGAGI (reference sequence). The DNA of the CDR3 is TGTGCCAGCAGTTACGGGGGGGCCGCTCAGCCCCAGCATTTT. Protein sequence: CASSYGGAAQPQHF.

V is TRBV28 and J is TRBJ2-5; a possible D gene is TRBD1 (5 bases). Germline CDR1 and CDR2: MDHEN and SYDVKM. Trimming cost V 6 bases and J 5 bases, with 10 bases left between them. There are 12 residues in the CDR3. The CDR3 DNA sequence: TGTGCCAGCAGCAGGGAATACGAGACCCAGTACTTC. Protein sequence: CASSREYETQYF.

The J gene is TRBJ1-2, the V gene TRBV7-9; D gene ambiguous. The CDR3 is made up of 14 amino acids. The germline CDR1 and CDR2 sequences are SEHNR and FQNEAQ (reference sequence). V lost 2 bases and J lost 2, with 9 bases in between. The CDR3 is CASSLKPSNYGYTF. DNA for the CDR3: TGTGCCAGCAGCTTAAAGCCAAGCAACTATGGCTACACCTTC.

The V call is TRBV7-9, the J call TRBJ1-2; no definite D call. Germline V gene lookup returns CDR1 SEHNR and CDR2 FQNEAQ (reference sequence). V lost 2 bases, J lost 5 bases, and 9 bases lay in between. CDR3 length: 13 residues. The CDR3 here is CASSLLVGYGYTF. As DNA, the CDR3 is TGTGCCAGCAGCTTACTTGTCGGTTATGGCTACACCTTC.

This chain connects TRBV4-3 to TRBJ1-6; 7 nucleotides line up with TRBD1. The length of the CDR3 is 14 residues. V dropped 4 bases and J dropped 7; count of bases not matched to a gene: 4. The germline CDR1 and CDR2 sequences are LGHNA and YSLEER. For the CDR3, the DNA is TGCGCCAGCAGCCCCTCCAGGGGGAATTCACCCCTCCACTTT. It specifies CASSPSRGNSPLHF.

CDR3 loop: CASSQDKQASGELFF. In DNA, the CDR3 is TGCGCCAGCAGCCAAGATAAACAGGCTAGCGGGGAGCTGTTTTTT. This sequence joins TRBV4-3 and TRBJ2-2; D may be TRBD1 (5 bases). Deletions cut 0 bases from V and 7 bases from J, with 12 bases between. Germline V gene sequence: CDR1 LGHNA, CDR2 YSLEER. The CDR3 covers 15 residues.

This clone was counted only a few times. J is TRBJ1-3 and V is TRBV30, with 9 nucleotides matching TRBD1. The CDR3 covers 17 residues. The germline CDR1 and CDR2 sequences are GTSNPN and SVGIG (reference sequence). V shed 0 bases and J 0 bases; nucleotides not matched to a gene: 6. As DNA, the CDR3 is TGTGCCTGGAGTGTACAAGGGACAGGGAACTCTGGAAACACCATATATTTT. Its translation: CAWSVQGTGNSGNTIYF.

The genes are TRBV18 and TRBJ2-2; 9 positions agree with TRBD1. Germline V gene data show CDR1 as KGHSH and CDR2 as LQKENI. V lost 6 bases, J lost 1 base, and 3 bases stayed unmatched. The CDR3 length is 15 residues. CDR3 DNA sequence: TGTGCCAGCTCCCAGGGACAGGGGAACACCGGGGAGCTGTTTTTT. This codes for CASSQGQGNTGELFF.

The gene calls are TRBV28 and TRBJ2-7; 9 bases map to TRBD2. This CDR3 comprises 14 residues. Trimming cost V 3 bases and J 4 bases; bases outside gene matches: 4. CDR1 is MDHEN and CDR2 is SYDVKM in the germline V gene. The CDR3 region has the DNA TGTGCCAGCAGTTTGGCGGGGGGGCGATACGAGCAGTACTTC. This encodes CASSLAGGRYEQYF. The variable domain in full, completed from reference TRBV28 and TRBJ2-7, reads DVKVTQSSRYLVKRTGEKVFLECVQDMDHENMFWYRQDPGLGLRLIYFSYDVKMKEKGDIPEGYSVSREKKERFSLILESASTNQTSMYLCASSLAGGRYEQYFGPGTRLTVT.

The chain employs TRBV18 and TRBJ1-1; tentative D call: TRBD1 (6 bases). With 6 bases removed from V and 2 bases from J, the gap between germline ends came to 13 bases. Germline V lookup: CDR1 KGHSH, CDR2 LQKENI. This CDR3 is built from 14 residues. The CDR3 DNA reads TGTGCCAGCTCTCCCTGGGACACTAACACTGAAGCTTTCTTT. Its translation is CASSPWDTNTEAFF.

The chain recombines TRBV5-1 with TRBJ1-1, with TRBD1 matching over 7 bases. Germline trimming cut 3 bases from V and 2 bases from J; bases unmatched to any gene: 7. There are 15 residues in the CDR3. Germline values: CDR1 SGHRS, CDR2 YFSETQ. The CDR3 sequence is CASSWGTEQNTEAFF. The CDR3 DNA sequence: TGCGCCAGCAGCTGGGGGACAGAACAAAACACTGAAGCTTTCTTT. Complete variable domain (other parts from reference TRBV5-1 and TRBJ1-1): KAGVTQTPRYLIKTRGQQVTLSCSPISGHRSVSWYQQTPGQGLQFLFEYFSETQRNKGNFPGRFSGRQFSNSRSEMNVSTLELGDSALYLCASSWGTEQNTEAFFGQGTRLTVV.

The chain couples TRBV20-1 to TRBJ2-5; 7 bases map to TRBD2. Looked up from germline, CDR1 is DFQATT and CDR2 is SNEGSKA (reference sequence). The CDR3 has 15 amino acids. The ends lost 5 bases at V and 1 base at J; junction bases unmatched: 10. CDR3 DNA sequence: TGCAGTGCTTGTGACGCGGGAGTGGGCCAAGAGACCCAGTACTTC. This gives the protein CSACDAGVGQETQYF.

The V gene is TRBV13, the J gene TRBJ2-5; 12 nucleotides agree with TRBD2. Per germline, CDR1 PRHDT and CDR2 FYEKMQ (reference sequence). The CDR3 consists of 17 residues. Trimming took 2 bases from V and 5 from J; bases not matched to a gene: 9. The CDR3 spells CASSLRVTSGGRETQYF. For the CDR3, the DNA is TGTGCCAGCAGCTTAAGGGTGACTAGCGGGGGCAGGGAGACCCAGTACTTC.

This chain uses TRBV4-3 with TRBJ2-7, with TRBD1 matching 11 bases. The CDR3 is made up of 15 amino acids. CDR1 is LGHNA and CDR2 is YSLEER in the germline V gene. V trimming: 2 bases; J trimming: 3 bases; junction bases outside the gene matches: 3. The CDR3 sequence: CASSQMGQGVYEQYF. CDR3 nucleotide sequence: TGCGCCAGCAGCCAAATGGGACAGGGGGTCTACGAGCAGTACTTC.

This clone was seen just once. This chain connects TRBV19 to TRBJ1-5, with D tentatively TRBD1 (6 bases). V was cut by 5 bases and J by 7 bases, with 12 bases left in between. The CDR3 has 13 residues. Germline V gene data show CDR1 as LNHDA and CDR2 as SQIVND (reference sequence). Written as DNA, the CDR3 is TGTGCCAGTAGTCAACAGGGCGGCCAGCCCCAGCATTTT. This translates into CASSQQGGQPQHF.

This chain joins TRBV18 and TRBJ2-2; 9 bases line up with TRBD1. With 3 bases clipped from V and 4 bases from J, the junction kept 9 bases outside the gene matches. CDR1 is KGHSH, CDR2 LQKENI, per germline. CDR3 size: 17 residues. The CDR3 DNA is TGTGCCAGCTCACCCACCGGGACAGGGCTGGGCACCGGGGAGCTGTTTTTT. Its translation: CASSPTGTGLGTGELFF.

J is TRBJ2-6 and V is TRBV5-4, with TRBD1 as a possible D gene (5 bases). This CDR3 is 17 amino acids long. Trimming cost V 0 bases and J 0 bases, with 10 bases left between them. Germline values: CDR1 SGHNT, CDR2 YYREEE (reference sequence). The CDR3, as DNA: TGTGCCAGCAGCTTGGGACAGATCAGCTCTGGGGCCAACGTCCTGACTTTC. It is translated as CASSLGQISSGANVLTF.